A selection of T cell receptor beta chains follows, all from one sample in a study of immune evolution from preneoplasia to lung adenocarcinoma. TCRdb's copy holds only in-frame clones and misses some; the assay was immunoSEQ multiplex PCR. The sample records several thousand clones, roughly 78% being singletons. Sequencing was carried out using FFPE adjacent normal lung tissue. The receptors were gathered from a person between 65 and 79 years old with lung adenocarcinoma. The CDR3 runs from the conserved cysteine through the conserved F or W. The D gene is left open where the match is weak. Size values are once, few and many counts, or a class for expanded clones, and some rows have none.

v_gene	abundance	d_gene	j_gene	len	CDR3aa	CDR3nt
TRBV5-1	few	.	TRBJ2-4	15	CASSLTDRTQNIQYF	TGCGCCAGCAGCTTGACGGACAGAACTCAAAACATTCAGTACTTC
TRBV9	.	.	TRBJ2-2	15	CASSLGHRNTGELFF	TGTGCCAGCAGCCTCGGACATCGGAACACCGGGGAGCTGTTTTTT
TRBV7-6	few	.	TRBJ2-2	16	CASSFTQDSVGGELFF	TGTGCCAGCAGCTTCACCCAGGATAGCGTCGGCGGGGAGCTGTTTTTT
TRBV9	.	.	TRBJ2-2	15	CASSPLPSSTGELFF	TGTGCCAGCAGCCCCCTCCCTAGCAGCACCGGGGAGCTGTTTTTT
TRBV10-1	.	TRBD1	TRBJ1-4	15	CASSPRTGSDEKLFF	TGCGCCAGCAGTCCGAGGACAGGGTCCGATGAAAAACTGTTTTTT
TRBV29-1	.	.	TRBJ2-7	12	CSVVEGYYEQYF	TGCAGCGTTGTAGAGGGCTACTACGAGCAGTACTTC
TRBV5-8	.	.	TRBJ1-6	17	CASSLEPGEGTNSPLHF	TGTGCCAGCAGCTTGGAGCCAGGGGAGGGAACTAATTCACCCCTCCACTTT
TRBV6-6	.	.	TRBJ2-1	13	CASSSRLESEQFF	TGTGCCAGCAGCTCCCGACTGGAGAGTGAGCAGTTCTTC
TRBV5-3	.	.	TRBJ1-2	14	CARSFTGITYGYTF	TGTGCCAGAAGCTTTACAGGGATCACCTATGGCTACACCTTC
TRBV5-4	.	.	TRBJ1-6	15	CASSAPGLYNSPLHF	TGTGCCAGCAGCGCTCCGGGACTTTATAATTCACCCCTCCACTTT
TRBV25-1	.	.	TRBJ1-1	16	CASSFGSPLIGTEAFF	TGTGCCAGCAGTTTTGGGTCACCCCTGATAGGGACTGAAGCTTTCTTT
TRBV2	once	TRBD1	TRBJ1-5	13	CASKQGRGQPQHF	TGTGCCAGCAAACAGGGGCGGGGACAGCCCCAGCATTTT
TRBV28	.	.	TRBJ1-5	13	CASSLLGNQPQHF	TGTGCCAGCAGTTTACTGGGCAATCAGCCCCAGCATTTT
TRBV7-9	.	TRBD2	TRBJ2-2	16	CASSFRGGAVTGELFF	TGTGCCAGCAGCTTTCGGGGAGGGGCTGTGACCGGGGAGCTGTTTTTT
TRBV10-2	.	.	TRBJ1-1	13	CASSGLMNTEAFF	TGCGCCAGCAGTGGACTTATGAACACTGAAGCTTTCTTT
TRBV7-9	.	.	TRBJ1-5	15	CASSQDRGGVQPQHF	TGTGCCAGCAGCCAAGATAGGGGGGGCGTCCAGCCCCAGCATTTT
TRBV7-9	.	TRBD2	TRBJ2-1	16	CASRHGTSGVYNEQFF	TGTGCCAGCAGACACGGGACTAGCGGGGTTTACAATGAGCAGTTCTTC
TRBV7-9	.	.	TRBJ2-1	15	CASSFRGYGVDEQFF	TGTGCCAGCAGCTTTAGGGGGTATGGGGTGGATGAGCAGTTCTTC
TRBV7-2	.	TRBD1	TRBJ2-7	14	CASSLRRTGGEQYF	TGTGCCAGCAGCTTGCGTCGGACAGGGGGCGAGCAGTACTTC
TRBV7-6	.	.	TRBJ2-2	18	CASSLADGQIANTGELFF	TGTGCCAGCAGCTTAGCGGACGGACAAATTGCTAACACCGGGGAGCTGTTTTTT
TRBV29-1	.	.	TRBJ1-2	13	CSVRRGFNYGYTF	TGCAGCGTAAGAAGGGGATTTAACTATGGCTACACCTTC
TRBV5-1	.	.	TRBJ1-2	14	CASSLEWDSYGYTF	TGCGCCAGCAGCTTGGAATGGGATAGCTATGGCTACACCTTC
TRBV28	few	.	TRBJ1-1	13	CASSLRMGTEAFF	TGTGCCAGCAGCCTTCGAATGGGGACTGAAGCTTTCTTT
TRBV10-2	few	.	TRBJ2-7	11	CASNGGHEQYF	TGCGCCAGCAATGGGGGCCACGAGCAGTACTTC
TRBV30	.	.	TRBJ2-1	17	CAWSDRGVGQLYNEQFF	TGTGCCTGGAGTGACCGGGGGGTGGGACAGCTATACAATGAGCAGTTCTTC
TRBV10-3	.	TRBD1	TRBJ2-7	14	CAMGRGQGFYEQYF	TGTGCCATGGGGCGGGGACAGGGTTTCTACGAGCAGTACTTC
TRBV15	.	.	TRBJ2-7	14	CATSEGGSRGEQYF	TGTGCCACCAGCGAGGGTGGGAGTAGGGGGGAGCAGTACTTC
TRBV5-4	.	.	TRBJ2-7	13	CASSPSTDYEQYF	TGTGCCAGCAGCCCCTCGACAGATTACGAGCAGTACTTC
TRBV6-5	.	.	TRBJ2-1	15	CASSSPGRKRGEQFF	TGTGCCAGCAGTTCCCCGGGGCGGAAGAGGGGTGAGCAGTTCTTC
TRBV9	.	.	TRBJ2-2	14	CASSPRADTGELFF	TGTGCCAGCAGTCCACGGGCGGACACCGGGGAGCTGTTTTTT
TRBV7-9	.	TRBD1	TRBJ2-7	18	CASSLILGGRTGTYEQYF	TGTGCCAGCAGCTTAATATTGGGAGGTCGGACAGGGACCTACGAGCAGTACTTC
TRBV7-9	.	.	TRBJ2-5	14	CASRSRAVQETQYF	TGTGCCAGCCGCAGCCGGGCAGTACAAGAGACCCAGTACTTC
TRBV19	once	TRBD2	TRBJ2-5	16	CASSKGLAGGVETQYF	TGTGCCAGTAGTAAGGGACTAGCGGGGGGGGTGGAGACCCAGTACTTC
TRBV19	.	.	TRBJ1-2	12	CASSVDRYGYTF	TGTGCCAGTAGTGTGGACCGTTATGGCTACACCTTC
TRBV7-9	.	.	TRBJ2-7	15	CASTKRGNRDNEQYF	TGTGCCAGCACCAAGCGGGGTAACAGGGACAACGAGCAGTACTTC
TRBV29-1	.	.	TRBJ1-2	11	CSVGDLYGYTF	TGCAGCGTTGGGGACCTCTATGGCTACACCTTC
TRBV6-5	.	.	TRBJ2-3	14	CASSFNGPTDTQYF	TGTGCCAGCAGTTTTAATGGCCCCACAGATACGCAGTATTTT
TRBV5-1	.	.	TRBJ2-5	17	CASSLASGRTFGETQYF	TGCGCCAGCAGCTTGGCCTCGGGACGGACGTTCGGGGAGACCCAGTACTTC
TRBV7-9	.	.	TRBJ2-7	13	CASSPGIRYEQYF	TGTGCCAGCAGCCCCGGAATAAGGTACGAGCAGTACTTC
TRBV7-2	.	.	TRBJ1-6	16	CASSPRRSSYNSPLHF	TGTGCCAGCAGCCCAAGACGGAGCTCCTATAATTCACCCCTCCACTTT
TRBV7-9	.	TRBD2	TRBJ2-1	16	CASSPRAGVTYNEQFF	TGTGCCAGCAGCCCCCGAGCGGGAGTCACGTACAATGAGCAGTTCTTC
TRBV30	.	.	TRBJ2-5	15	CAWSLKVSSGKTQYF	TGTGCCTGGAGTCTAAAGGTCTCGTCCGGGAAGACCCAGTACTTC
TRBV5-6	.	.	TRBJ1-1	14	CASSLDSYYTEAFF	TGTGCCAGCAGCTTAGACAGCTACTACACTGAAGCTTTCTTT
TRBV4-1	.	.	TRBJ1-3	14	CASSQVGLGNTIYF	TGCGCCAGCAGCCAAGTAGGGCTTGGAAACACCATATATTTT
TRBV4-2	.	.	TRBJ1-2	14	CASSLWTEDYGYTF	TGTGCCAGCAGCCTCTGGACAGAAGACTATGGCTACACCTTC
TRBV10-1	.	.	TRBJ1-3	13	CASLGTSGNTIYF	TGCGCCAGCCTGGGGACCTCTGGAAACACCATATATTTT
TRBV5-8	.	.	TRBJ2-2	16	CASSSGTAPGTGELFF	TGTGCCAGCAGCTCCGGGACGGCTCCGGGCACCGGGGAGCTGTTTTTT
TRBV7-9	.	.	TRBJ1-2	16	CASSLEGALANYGYTF	TGTGCCAGCAGCTTAGAAGGGGCTCTAGCTAACTATGGCTACACCTTC
TRBV7-9	.	TRBD1	TRBJ1-2	14	CATTRDRGQSGYTF	TGTGCCACCACGCGGGACAGGGGGCAAAGTGGCTACACCTTC
TRBV7-3	few	.	TRBJ1-2	14	CASSLVPGDYGYTF	TGTGCCAGCAGCTTAGTGCCAGGGGACTATGGCTACACCTTC